These T cell receptor beta chains were read from a single sample in a study of blood T cells in healthy people across ages. TCRdb itself ran the 5' RACE reads through MiXCR, one entry per CDR3 protein. The table includes about 1,400,000 distinct CDR3 sequences, approximately 38% detected once. The source material was blood. These receptors all come from a woman aged 18-35 years in good health. Each CDR3 is given with its conserved first and last residue. A D gene is named only where the DNA matches it firmly. Expanded clones are given a class, and other clones once, few, many or no size at all.

TRBV27	TRBJ2-7	-	TRBD1	CASRGTGEYEQYF	TGTGCCAGCAGAGGGACAGGGGAATACGAGCAGTACTTC
TRBV20-1	TRBJ2-7	few	TRBD2	CSAPPGGSSYEQYF	TGCAGTGCTCCCCCGGGGGGGAGCTCCTACGAGCAGTACTTC
TRBV7-2	TRBJ2-1	-	TRBD1	CASSLQTGKNEQFF	TGTGCCAGCAGCCTACAGACAGGGAAAAATGAGCAGTTCTTC
TRBV6-5	TRBJ2-1	-	-	CASSSSIEQFF	TGTGCCAGCAGTTCGAGCATTGAGCAGTTCTTC
TRBV7-2	TRBJ2-5	few	TRBD2	CASSLARLAIGTQYF	TGTGCCAGCAGCTTAGCCCGACTAGCGATAGGGACCCAGTACTTC
TRBV3-1	TRBJ2-3	-	-	CASSQIASSAQYF	TGTGCCAGCAGCCAGATTGCCTCCAGCGCGCAGTATTTT
TRBV6-5	TRBJ2-1	few	TRBD2	CASSYDLASGAPQDEQFF	TGTGCCAGCAGTTACGACCTTGCTAGCGGGGCCCCCCAGGATGAGCAGTTCTTC
TRBV14	TRBJ1-6	-	-	CASSPRRGGNSPLHF	TGTGCCAGCAGTCCCCGCAGAGGAGGCAATTCACCCCTCCACTTT
TRBV14	TRBJ1-1	-	-	CASRSQGSTEAFF	TGTGCCAGCAGGTCTCAGGGAAGTACTGAAGCTTTCTTT
TRBV20-1	TRBJ2-5	-	-	CSARSGGRETQYF	TGCAGTGCTAGATCCGGGGGCCGGGAGACCCAGTACTTC
TRBV20-1	TRBJ2-5	few	TRBD1	CSARHDRGEETQYF	TGCAGTGCTAGACACGACAGGGGCGAAGAGACCCAGTACTTC
TRBV4-1	TRBJ1-2	few	-	CASSQVPGSPTYGYTF	TGCGCCAGCAGCCAGGTCCCCGGAAGTCCGACCTATGGCTACACCTTC
TRBV7-9	TRBJ1-2	few	-	CASSLHPDYGYTF	TGTGCCAGCAGCTTACACCCGGATTATGGCTACACCTTC
TRBV3-1	TRBJ1-2	once	-	CASSQGRGRDVLISRDGYTF	TGTGCCAGCAGCCAAGGAAGGGGTCGGGACGTCCTCATCTCGCGGGATGGCTACACCTTC
TRBV10-2	TRBJ2-1	few	-	CASFDREQFF	TGCGCCAGCTTTGACCGTGAGCAGTTCTTC
TRBV5-5	TRBJ2-7	-	-	CASSLAGAVTYEQYF	TGTGCCAGCAGCTTGGCCGGGGCCGTTACCTACGAGCAGTACTTC
TRBV12-3/TRBV12-4	TRBJ2-1	few	TRBD2	CASSLPGLDVDEQFF	TGTGCCAGCAGTTTACCGGGACTAGATGTCGATGAGCAGTTCTTC
TRBV6-1	TRBJ1-1	few	-	CASSERISRTEAFF	TGTGCCAGCAGTGAACGGATCTCAAGGACTGAAGCTTTCTTT
TRBV9	TRBJ2-2	-	TRBD2	CASNSGANTGELFF	TGTGCCAGCAATAGCGGGGCGAACACCGGGGAGCTGTTTTTT
TRBV3-1	TRBJ2-7	few	-	CASTDGPRTDYHYEQYF	TGTGCCAGCACCGATGGGCCCCGGACAGACTACCACTACGAGCAGTACTTC
TRBV6-6	TRBJ2-3	-	TRBD2	CVSSYGSGTDSTDTQYF	TGTGTCAGCAGTTACGGGAGCGGGACGGATAGCACAGATACGCAGTATTTT
TRBV3-1	TRBJ1-2	-	TRBD1	CASSPQGQDSYGYTF	TGTGCCAGCAGCCCACAAGGACAGGACTCCTATGGCTACACCTTC
TRBV6-5	TRBJ2-7	-	-	CAGKRTVFSEQYF	TGTGCCGGCAAAAGGACAGTTTTCAGCGAGCAGTACTTC
TRBV5-1	TRBJ1-2	few	-	CASSLFGDGYTF	TGCGCCAGCAGCTTGTTCGGGGATGGCTACACCTTC
TRBV29-1	TRBJ2-5	few	-	CSVARAPKETQYF	TGCAGCGTTGCAAGGGCACCAAAAGAGACCCAGTACTTC
TRBV20-1	TRBJ1-4	few	-	CSATGTGKNEKLFF	TGCAGTGCAACAGGGACCGGAAAGAATGAAAAACTGTTTTTT
TRBV20-1	TRBJ2-7	-	-	CRATTGDEQYF	TGCAGGGCTACCACTGGCGACGAGCAGTACTTC
TRBV12-3/TRBV12-4	TRBJ2-7	-	-	CASRGQLSYEQYF	TGTGCCAGCAGAGGACAGCTTTCCTACGAGCAGTACTTC
TRBV5-1	TRBJ2-3	few	-	CASSLSTYSFTDTQYF	TGCGCCAGCAGCTTGTCGACCTACTCCTTCACAGATACGCAGTATTTT
TRBV2	TRBJ2-4	few	-	CASLIGGGAKNIQYF	TGTGCCAGCCTTATCGGAGGGGGGGCCAAAAACATTCAGTACTTC
TRBV20-1	TRBJ1-5	-	-	CSARASPGVSNQPQHF	TGCAGTGCTAGAGCCAGTCCAGGGGTCAGCAATCAGCCCCAGCATTTT
TRBV15	TRBJ2-1	few	TRBD2	CATSRGTSGSYEQFF	TGTGCCACCAGCAGGGGGACTAGCGGGAGCTATGAGCAGTTCTTC
TRBV7-9	TRBJ2-5	-	-	CASNSRTAQETQYF	TGTGCCAGCAACTCAAGGACAGCCCAAGAGACCCAGTACTTC
TRBV12-3/TRBV12-4	TRBJ2-1	few	-	CASSPTGLPNHNEQFF	TGTGCCAGCAGTCCCACGGGACTGCCAAACCACAATGAGCAGTTCTTC
TRBV6-2/TRBV6-3	TRBJ2-1	once	-	CDSTRQLSRSNEQFF	TGTGACAGCACCAGACAGCTGTCGAGGTCCAATGAGCAGTTCTTC
TRBV29-1	TRBJ2-7	many	-	CSVEDPHELVYEQYF	TGCAGCGTTGAAGATCCTCACGAATTAGTCTACGAGCAGTACTTC
TRBV12-5	TRBJ2-7	few	-	CASGLVSSPRDHYEQYF	TGTGCTAGTGGTTTGGTATCCTCCCCACGGGATCACTACGAGCAGTACTTC
TRBV20-1	TRBJ1-1	-	TRBD1	CSASISTGGTEAFF	TGCAGTGCTAGTATCAGCACAGGGGGCACTGAAGCTTTCTTT
TRBV20-1	TRBJ2-7	few	-	CSARDQSYEQYF	TGCAGTGCTAGAGACCAATCCTACGAGCAGTACTTC
TRBV2	TRBJ2-1	-	TRBD2	CASSETTGLAGPYYSYNEQFF	TGTGCCAGCAGTGAGACAACGGGACTAGCGGGACCTTACTACTCCTACAATGAGCAGTTCTTC
TRBV9	TRBJ2-7	-	-	CASSLLGGLSSYEQYF	TGTGCCAGCAGCCTCCTGGGCGGATTAAGCTCCTACGAGCAGTACTTC
TRBV3-1	TRBJ2-2	-	-	CASSGHTGELFF	TGTGCCAGCAGTGGCCACACCGGGGAGCTGTTTTTT